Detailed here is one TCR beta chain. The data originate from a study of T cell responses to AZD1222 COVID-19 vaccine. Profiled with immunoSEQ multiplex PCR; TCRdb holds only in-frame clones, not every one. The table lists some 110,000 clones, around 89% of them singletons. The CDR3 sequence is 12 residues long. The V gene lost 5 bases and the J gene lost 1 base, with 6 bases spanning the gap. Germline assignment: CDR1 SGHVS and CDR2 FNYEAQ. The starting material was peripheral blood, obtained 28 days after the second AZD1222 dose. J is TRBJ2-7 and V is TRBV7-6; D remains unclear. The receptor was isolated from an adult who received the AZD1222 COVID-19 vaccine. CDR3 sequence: CASSGLSYEQYF. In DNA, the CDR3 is TGTGCCAGCAGCGGTTTGTCCTACGAGCAGTACTTC.